Listed below are T cell receptor beta chains from one sample, sequenced in a study of cytomegalovirus exposure and HLA in healthy donors. Sequencing used immunoSEQ multiplex PCR; TCRdb keeps in-frame clones, though not all of them. The sample shows 89,000 or so clones, around 74% of them seen only once. The sample consisted of PBMCs. The receptor set was obtained from a boy aged 5-17 years in good health and CMV-seronegative. Each CDR3 is given with its conserved first and last residue. D genes are given only for firm matches. For some rows the clone size is stated as once, few or many, or as a class when expanded; others skip it.

V gene: TRBV15
J gene: TRBJ1-1
D gene: -
clone size: -
CDR3 DNA: TGTGCCACCAGCAGAGGGGGAGCTGAAGCTTTCTTT
CDR3 protein: CATSRGGAEAFF

V gene: TRBV15
J gene: TRBJ2-7
D gene: -
clone size: -
CDR3 DNA: TGTGCCACCAGCCTACCAAACTCCTACGAGCAGTACTTC
CDR3 protein: CATSLPNSYEQYF

V gene: TRBV5-6
J gene: TRBJ1-6
D gene: -
clone size: -
CDR3 DNA: TGTGCCAGCAGCTTGGGCGTCGCTTCGTTTACCCCCCTAGGTTCACCCCTCCACTTT
CDR3 protein: CASSLGVASFTPLGSPLHF

V gene: TRBV7-3
J gene: TRBJ1-5
D gene: -
clone size: -
CDR3 DNA: TGTGCCAGCAGCTTCAGTGGAGGGCACAACAATCAGCCCCAGCATTTT
CDR3 protein: CASSFSGGHNNQPQHF

V gene: TRBV27
J gene: TRBJ2-3
D gene: -
clone size: -
CDR3 DNA: TGTGCCAGCAGTTTATTAAGCACAGATACGCAGTATTTT
CDR3 protein: CASSLLSTDTQYF

V gene: TRBV7-9
J gene: TRBJ2-5
D gene: TRBD2
clone size: -
CDR3 DNA: TGTGCCAGCAGCTTAGGACTAGCGGGAGCGGGAGAGACCCAGTACTTC
CDR3 protein: CASSLGLAGAGETQYF

V gene: TRBV27
J gene: TRBJ1-1
D gene: -
clone size: -
CDR3 DNA: TGTGCCAGCAGTTTATCGGGGGACTTTGAAGCTTTCTTT
CDR3 protein: CASSLSGDFEAFF

V gene: TRBV10-2
J gene: TRBJ2-1
D gene: TRBD1
clone size: -
CDR3 DNA: TGCGCCACCGGTCCAACAGGGGACTACAATGAGCAGTTCTTC
CDR3 protein: CATGPTGDYNEQFF

V gene: TRBV5-1
J gene: TRBJ2-5
D gene: TRBD2
clone size: once
CDR3 DNA: TGCGCCAGCAGCGCGGCGAGCGGGATTGGGGAGACCCAGTACTTC
CDR3 protein: CASSAASGIGETQYF

V gene: TRBV10-3
J gene: TRBJ2-6
D gene: -
clone size: -
CDR3 DNA: TGTGCCATCAGTGACAGGGGATCTGGGGCCAACGTCCTGACTTTC
CDR3 protein: CAISDRGSGANVLTF

V gene: TRBV25-1
J gene: TRBJ2-7
D gene: TRBD2
clone size: -
CDR3 DNA: TGTGCCAGCAACCGCGGGAGAGGCTACGAGCAGTACTTC
CDR3 protein: CASNRGRGYEQYF

V gene: TRBV10-3
J gene: TRBJ1-1
D gene: -
clone size: few
CDR3 DNA: TGTGCCATCAGTGAGTCGAAAGGGGGTTTTGTTGAAGCTTTCTTT
CDR3 protein: CAISESKGGFVEAFF

V gene: TRBV19
J gene: TRBJ1-4
D gene: TRBD1
clone size: once
CDR3 DNA: TGTGCCAGCGGGACAGGGGACGAAAAACTGTTTTTT
CDR3 protein: CASGTGDEKLFF